This TCR beta chain stems from a study of T cell clonotyping in hematopoietic cell transplantation. Study summary: Cytoreduction preceded collection of pretransplant recipient samples.

The germline V and J ends were trimmed by 1 base and 3 bases, with 13 bases remaining between them. From germline, CDR1 is SEHNR and CDR2 FQNEAQ (reference sequence). CDR3 length: 15 residues. Time point of the sample: recipient sample about 28 days before transplant, after cytoreduction. Recipients were bled about 28 days pretransplant and at posttransplant days 30, 100, 180. Sequencing was performed with immunoSEQ multiplex PCR; in TCRdb, only in-frame clones are kept and a portion is missing. The data show about 41,000 clones, with roughly 80% seen just once and around 5.3% held by the top ten. The sequence was collected from a man aged 55 to 69 with myelodysplastic syndrome. Some clones in this sample may be carry-over from other donors' samples. The chain recombines TRBV7-9 with TRBJ2-7; a weak D match, TRBD1 (7 bases). The material sequenced was peripheral blood mononuclear cells, taken before stem cell transplant. Here the CDR3 reads CASSLGRQGGYEQYF. CDR3 coding DNA: TGTGCCAGCAGCTTAGGCCGACAGGGAGGCTACGAGCAGTACTTC.